The rows below give T cell receptor beta chains drawn from one sample of a study of T-cell reconstitution after alpha-beta-depleted transplantation in children. TCRdb independently ran MiXCR on the PCR reads; one entry per CDR3 protein. Of 550,000 to 800,000 distinct CDR3 sequences in the sample, less than 15% were seen once. The source was PBMCs, collected before TCRalphabeta/CD19-depleted stem cell transplant. All receptors derive from a girl aged 2 to 9 with congenital amegakaryocytic thrombocytopenia, due to receive a stem cell transplant. The CDR3 runs from the conserved cysteine through the conserved F or W. A D gene is named only where the DNA matches it firmly.

TRBJ2-7 | TRBD1 | TRBV7-9 | CASSSLGQASSYEQYF
TRBJ2-1 | - | TRBV12-3/TRBV12-4 | CATTTPYNEQFF
TRBJ2-3 | - | TRBV14 | CASSQVLGGGDTQYF
TRBJ2-7 | - | TRBV7-2 | CASSNGSLSYEQYF
TRBJ1-1 | - | TRBV5-1 | CASSNMILNTEAFF
TRBJ1-2 | - | TRBV20-1 | CSAKTGVLNYGYTF
TRBJ1-3 | - | TRBV5-1 | CASSGGHSSGNTIYF
TRBJ2-1 | - | TRBV29-1 | CSVEASADRSYNEQFF
TRBJ2-3 | - | TRBV18 | CASSPRQGGSDTQYF
TRBJ2-7 | TRBD2 | TRBV7-8 | CASSPTAGGPLYDF
TRBJ2-3 | - | TRBV10-3 | CAISAGAARDTQYF
TRBJ2-2 | TRBD1 | TRBV5-1 | CASSLRTGDTGELFF
TRBJ2-7 | - | TRBV30 | CAWSTSTGYEQYF
TRBJ1-1 | - | TRBV5-1 | CARVGENTEAFF